Included here is one T cell receptor beta chain sequence, with context. This clone's antigen is unknown. Base qualities were left out, and no much larger clone turns up one base away. V loses 0 bases at its end and J loses 5 bases; junction bases beyond the gene matches: 5. CDR1 MRHNA and CDR2 SNTAGT are derived from the germline V gene. The CDR3 covers 15 residues, taking in both the cysteine and the phenylalanine. The CDR3 DNA has 45 bases and is translated from base 1. This entry belongs to a study of cytomegalovirus exposure and HLA in healthy donors (dated by TCRdb to between 2016 and 2019). With regard to the full study: According to a later analysis, the 120 or so validation repertoires were produced on the same platform as the 666 repertoires of the first cohort. The study aimed to test whether signatures of past pathogen exposure could be identified by cataloging public T cell receptors. Besides the first cohort of more than 650 subjects, a separate validation cohort made up of some 110 different subjects was used. To predict cytomegalovirus infection status, the study combined high-throughput TCR immunosequencing, statistical association of individual TCRs with disease status, and machine learning. The research as a whole found: Most TCR sequences were seen in very few donors, while some public TCRs were found in many individuals. In both the original and validation cohorts, the classifier was reported to diagnose cytomegalovirus status with high specificity and sensitivity. Three of the identified cytomegalovirus-associated TCR beta chains were confirmed in vitro to be specific for cytomegalovirus antigens. Of the cluster scores, approximately 94% were above 0 in a later analysis, which found that TCRs clustered in the first cohort also tended to co-occur in the roughly 130 validation repertoires. The study listed over 150 TCR beta chains as associated with cytomegalovirus. A later analysis had no HLA typing for the validation cohort, so co-occurrence there was scored across all 120 repertoires. According to the authors, the approach could potentially be generalized to other disease states and immunological phenotypes.

The donors belonged to the validation cohort of about 110 subjects, which was separate from the 666-subject first cohort. The method was the immunoSEQ multiplex PCR assay. Per the authors' processing: A statistical classification framework was developed to diagnose cytomegalovirus status using the catalog of TCR beta chain sequences. TCRdb stores this immuneACCESS table with in-frame sequences only. Part of the clones is absent; in the studies checked, under half of the shortfall reflects unresolved V genes, and no reason is known for the rest. D and trimming were read from the DNA, whereas the V and J calls and clone size are those reported in that table. The table for this sample lists 140,000 to 150,000 clones; approximately 90% of them were counted only once. Of the sample, about 0.64% is held by the ten largest clones.

The chain is assembled from TRBV6-4 and TRBJ2-3, with 7 middle bases fitting TRBD2. The sample consisted of PBMCs. The sequence derives from a man between 18 and 35 years old in good health and CMV-seronegative. For the CDR3, the sequence is CASSDSLAGVDTQYF. The DNA sequence is as follows: TGTGCCAGCAGTGACTCGCTGGCGGGAGTAGATACGCAGTATTTT.